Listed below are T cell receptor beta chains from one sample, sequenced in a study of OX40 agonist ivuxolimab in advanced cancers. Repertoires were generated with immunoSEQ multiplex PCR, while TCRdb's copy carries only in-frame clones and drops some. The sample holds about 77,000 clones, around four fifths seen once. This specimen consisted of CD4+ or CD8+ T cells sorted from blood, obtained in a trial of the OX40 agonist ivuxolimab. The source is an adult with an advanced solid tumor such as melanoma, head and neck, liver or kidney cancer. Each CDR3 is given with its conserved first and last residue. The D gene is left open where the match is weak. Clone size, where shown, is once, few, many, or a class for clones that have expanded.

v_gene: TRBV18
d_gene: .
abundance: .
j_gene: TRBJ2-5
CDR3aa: CASSPPPLGETQYF
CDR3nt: TGTGCCAGCTCACCACCTCCCCTAGGAGAGACCCAGTACTTC

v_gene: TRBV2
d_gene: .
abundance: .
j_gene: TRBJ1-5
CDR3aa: CASSARQSSNSNQPQHF
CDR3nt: TGTGCCAGCAGTGCCCGACAAAGTTCCAATAGCAATCAGCCCCAGCATTTT

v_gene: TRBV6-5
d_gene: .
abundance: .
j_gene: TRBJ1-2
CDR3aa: CASSYLMGDYGYTF
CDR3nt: TGTGCCAGCAGCTACCTTATGGGTGACTATGGCTACACCTTC

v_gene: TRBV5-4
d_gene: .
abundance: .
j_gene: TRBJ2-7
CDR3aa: CASQGPGSVGSHF
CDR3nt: TGTGCCAGTCAAGGTCCAGGGTCAGTAGGCAGTCACTTC

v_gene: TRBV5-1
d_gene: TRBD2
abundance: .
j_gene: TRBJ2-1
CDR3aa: CASSFRRWTSGSSENEQFF
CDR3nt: TGCGCCAGCAGCTTCAGAAGATGGACTAGCGGGAGCTCTGAAAATGAGCAGTTCTTC

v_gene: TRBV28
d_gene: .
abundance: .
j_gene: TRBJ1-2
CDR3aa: CASSRGQPGGYTF
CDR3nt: TGTGCCAGCAGTCGAGGACAGCCCGGCGGCTACACCTTC

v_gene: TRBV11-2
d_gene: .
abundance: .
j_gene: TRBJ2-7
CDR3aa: CASSLVGARDEQYF
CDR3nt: TGTGCCAGCAGCTTAGTGGGGGCTCGGGACGAGCAGTACTTC

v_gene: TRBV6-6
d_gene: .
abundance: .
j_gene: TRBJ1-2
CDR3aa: CASSYSKEANYGYTF
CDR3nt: TGTGCCAGCAGTTACTCCAAGGAAGCTAACTATGGCTACACCTTC

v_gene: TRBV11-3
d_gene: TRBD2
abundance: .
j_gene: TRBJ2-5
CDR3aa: CASSMGEGRETQYF
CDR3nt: TGTGCCAGCAGCATGGGGGAGGGCCGGGAGACCCAGTACTTC

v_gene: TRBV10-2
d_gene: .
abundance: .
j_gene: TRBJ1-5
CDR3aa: CASSGGVNQPQHF
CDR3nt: TGCGCCAGCAGCGGAGGGGTCAATCAGCCCCAGCATTTT

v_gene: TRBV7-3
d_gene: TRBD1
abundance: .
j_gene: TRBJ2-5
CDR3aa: CASSSGGETQYF
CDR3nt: TGTGCCAGCAGCTCAGGGGGAGAGACCCAGTACTTC

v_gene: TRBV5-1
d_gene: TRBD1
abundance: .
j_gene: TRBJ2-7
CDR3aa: CASSRTGVGTYEQYF
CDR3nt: TGCGCCAGCAGCAGGACAGGGGTAGGAACCTACGAGCAGTACTTC

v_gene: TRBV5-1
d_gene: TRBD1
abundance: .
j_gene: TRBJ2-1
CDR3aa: CASSATGTGWIF
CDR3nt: TGCGCCAGCAGTGCAACCGGGACAGGGTGGATCTTC

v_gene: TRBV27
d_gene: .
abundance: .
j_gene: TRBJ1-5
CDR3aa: CASSFYSNQPQHF
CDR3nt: TGTGCCAGCAGTTTTTATAGCAATCAGCCCCAGCATTTT

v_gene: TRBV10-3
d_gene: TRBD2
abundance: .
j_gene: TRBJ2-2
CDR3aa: CAISDLAGTGELFF
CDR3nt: TGTGCCATCAGTGACTTAGCGGGAACCGGGGAGCTGTTTTTT

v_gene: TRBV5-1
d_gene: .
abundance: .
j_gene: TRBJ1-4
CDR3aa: CASSLGSGVEKLFF
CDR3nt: TGCGCCAGCAGCTTGGGGTCAGGGGTTGAAAAACTGTTTTTT

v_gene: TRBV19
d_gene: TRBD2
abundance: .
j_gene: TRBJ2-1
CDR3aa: CASSHQTSGSKGDEQFF
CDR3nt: TGTGCCAGTAGTCACCAGACTAGCGGGAGCAAAGGGGATGAGCAGTTCTTC

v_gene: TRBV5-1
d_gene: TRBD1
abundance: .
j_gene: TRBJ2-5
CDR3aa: CASSTTGAVTQYF
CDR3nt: TGCGCCAGCAGCACGACAGGGGCCGTGACCCAGTACTTC

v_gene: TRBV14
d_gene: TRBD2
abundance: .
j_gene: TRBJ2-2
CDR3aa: CASRAGVGTGELFF
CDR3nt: TGTGCCAGCAGAGCGGGAGTAGGGACCGGGGAGCTGTTTTTT

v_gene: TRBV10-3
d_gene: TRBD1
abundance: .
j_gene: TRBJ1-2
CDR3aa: CAISGQGYGYTF
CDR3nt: TGTGCCATCAGTGGACAGGGTTATGGCTACACCTTC

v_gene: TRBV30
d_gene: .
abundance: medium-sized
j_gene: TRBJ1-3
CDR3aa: CAWTPAGNTIYF
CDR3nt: TGTGCCTGGACTCCCGCTGGAAACACCATATATTTT

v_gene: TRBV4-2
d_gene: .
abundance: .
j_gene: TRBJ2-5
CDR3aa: CASSQQRGGPGETQYF
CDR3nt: TGTGCCAGCAGCCAGCAAAGGGGGGGGCCGGGGGAGACCCAGTACTTC

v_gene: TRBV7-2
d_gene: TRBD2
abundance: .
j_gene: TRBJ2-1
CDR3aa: CASSPTSGGSDEQFF
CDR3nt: TGTGCCAGCAGCCCTACTAGCGGGGGGAGCGATGAGCAGTTCTTC

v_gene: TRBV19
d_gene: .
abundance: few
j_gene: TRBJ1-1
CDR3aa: CASSGTVNTEAFF
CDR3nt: TGTGCCAGTAGTGGTACAGTGAACACTGAAGCTTTCTTT

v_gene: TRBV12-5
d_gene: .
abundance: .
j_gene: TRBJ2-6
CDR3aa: CASAFSGANVLTF
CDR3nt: TGTGCTAGTGCTTTCTCTGGGGCCAACGTCCTGACTTTC

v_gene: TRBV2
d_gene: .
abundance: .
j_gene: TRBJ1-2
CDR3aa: CASSIVQGGRYGYTF
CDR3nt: TGTGCCAGCAGCATTGTACAGGGAGGAAGGTATGGCTACACCTTC

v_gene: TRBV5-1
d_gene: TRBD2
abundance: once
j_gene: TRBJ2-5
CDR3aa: CASSLAPSGGAETQYF
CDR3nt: TGCGCCAGCAGCTTGGCCCCTAGCGGGGGGGCCGAGACCCAGTACTTC

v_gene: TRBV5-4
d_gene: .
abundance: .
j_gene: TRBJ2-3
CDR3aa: CASSSQGIETQYF
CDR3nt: TGTGCCAGCAGCAGCCAGGGGATCGAGACGCAGTATTTT

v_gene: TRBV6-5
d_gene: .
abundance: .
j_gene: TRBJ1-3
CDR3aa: CASSPGRNSGNTIYF
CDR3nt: TGTGCCAGCAGTCCCGGACGGAATTCTGGAAACACCATATATTTT